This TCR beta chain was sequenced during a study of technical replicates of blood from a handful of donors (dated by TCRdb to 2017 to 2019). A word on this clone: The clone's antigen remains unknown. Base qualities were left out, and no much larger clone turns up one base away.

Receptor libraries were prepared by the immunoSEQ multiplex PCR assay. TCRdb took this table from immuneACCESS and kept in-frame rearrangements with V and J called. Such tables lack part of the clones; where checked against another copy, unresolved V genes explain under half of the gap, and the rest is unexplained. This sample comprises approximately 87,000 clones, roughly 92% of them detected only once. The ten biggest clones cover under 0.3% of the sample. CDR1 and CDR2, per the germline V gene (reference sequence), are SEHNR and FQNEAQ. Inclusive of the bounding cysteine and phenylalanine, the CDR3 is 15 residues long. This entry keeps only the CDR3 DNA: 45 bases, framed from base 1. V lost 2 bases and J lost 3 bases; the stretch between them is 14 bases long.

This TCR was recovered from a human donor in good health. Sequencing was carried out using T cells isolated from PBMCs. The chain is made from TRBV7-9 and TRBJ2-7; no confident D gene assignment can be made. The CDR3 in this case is CASSLSGRRGYEQYF. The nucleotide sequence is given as TGTGCCAGCAGCTTAAGTGGAAGGAGAGGCTACGAGCAGTACTTC.